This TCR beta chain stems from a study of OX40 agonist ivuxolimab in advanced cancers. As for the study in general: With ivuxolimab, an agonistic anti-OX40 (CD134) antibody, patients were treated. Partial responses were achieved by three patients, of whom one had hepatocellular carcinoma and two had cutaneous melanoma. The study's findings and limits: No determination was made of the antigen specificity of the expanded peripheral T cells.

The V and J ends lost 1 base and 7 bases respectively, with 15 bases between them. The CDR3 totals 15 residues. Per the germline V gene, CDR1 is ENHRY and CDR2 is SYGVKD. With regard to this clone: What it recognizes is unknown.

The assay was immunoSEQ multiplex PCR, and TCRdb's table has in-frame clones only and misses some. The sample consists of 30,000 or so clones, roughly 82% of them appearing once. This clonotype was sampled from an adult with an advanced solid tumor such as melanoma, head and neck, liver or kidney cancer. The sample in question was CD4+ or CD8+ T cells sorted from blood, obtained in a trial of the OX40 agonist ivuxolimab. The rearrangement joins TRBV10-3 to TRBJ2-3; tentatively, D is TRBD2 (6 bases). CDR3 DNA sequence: TGTGCCATCAGTGAGTTGGCTAGCGCCAGGAATACGCAGTATTTT. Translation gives CAISELASARNTQYF.